This T cell receptor beta chain was obtained from a study of T cell responses to AZD1222 COVID-19 vaccine (dated by TCRdb to about 2021). For the wider study: AZD1222 recipients whose second dose came at about 4 weeks and those whose second dose came at about 12 weeks were combined into one group, since spike-specific TCR depth and breadth did not differ between the two schedules. A total of 233 trial participants underwent TCR sequencing, of whom about 210 received two doses of AZD1222 and about 25 received two doses of the MenACWY control vaccine. Trial participants were enrolled by age into subgroups of 18-55, 56-69 and 70-plus years, and 148, 28 and 57 TCR-sequenced participants, respectively, were included in these subgroups. The study at large found these results: After two AZD1222 doses, both the breadth and the depth of spike-specific TCRs were significantly higher than at day 0 and than in MenACWY recipients. Because no day 14 peak-response samples were available, repertoires were characterized only after the peak T cell response. Conclusions about previously exposed vaccinees are limited, since just a handful of AZD1222 recipients were seropositive for SARS-CoV-2 at baseline. Reportedly, almost half of the unique spike-specific TCRs recognized epitopes lying outside the regions that are mutated in the B.1.351 and B.1.1.7 variants. Most participants were white British and females outnumbered males, and the authors suggested that clonal diversity may have been underestimated. The 56-69-year group was small, and its depth increase did not reach significance, likely because of low power. The whole spike protein was spanned by vaccine-associated CD4 TCRs, and dominant responses were seen in regions 160-218 and 743-854.

According to the study, the label for this sample's time point signals: baseline before first vaccination. Vaccinee samples were obtained from the UK trials COV001 and COV002, which included a single-blind randomized controlled phase 2/3 trial of AZD1222 (ChAdOx1 nCoV-19) in healthy adults. For TCRbeta chain sequencing, PBMC samples from trial participants were taken at day 0 and at day 28 after the second dose. V lost 11 bases and J lost 4 bases, and the count of bases not matched to a germline gene is 4. Per the germline V gene, SGHTA is the CDR1 and FQGNSA is the CDR2. From cysteine to phenylalanine, the CDR3 is 13 amino acids long. The retained sequence is limited to the CDR3, 39 bases, with the frame set at the first base. Remarks on this clone: It has no known antigen specificity. Per-base quality was not reported, and no clone a single base away is much larger than it.

The CDR3 regions of human TCRbeta chains were analyzed by immunosequencing. On the study's bioinformatics: Repertoire TCRs were matched against a reference library of SARS-CoV-2-specific TCRs generated with the MIRA antigen-specificity platform. Breadth meant the fraction of unique TCRs that were SARS-CoV-2-associated, whereas depth meant the fraction of total T cells that were SARS-CoV-2-associated. Each spike-specific TCR was assigned to its reactive spike region and to a CD4 or CD8 class using the MIRA data. Log10-transformed breadth and depth values were compared by one-way ANOVA with Sidak's multiple comparisons tests. TCRdb limited this immuneACCESS table to in-frame rearrangements with V and J called. A share of clones is missing; checked studies link under half to unresolved V genes, and the rest is unexplained. V, J and clone size were drawn from that table, and D and trimming were deduced from the DNA. Across this sample there are some 130,000 clones, with under 90% seen only once. Around 24% of the sample comes from the top ten.

This sequence uses TRBV7-2 and TRBJ2-3, and TRBD2 aligns with 12 junction nucleotides. This TCR derives from an adult in good health. The input for sequencing was peripheral blood, taken on day 0 of AZD1222 vaccination. The sequenced DNA: TGTGCCGGCCGGACTAGCGGGGCAGATACGCAGTATTTT. This gives the protein CAGRTSGADTQYF. The CDR3, completed at both ends by the reference TRBV7-2 and TRBJ2-3 genes, gives the full variable domain GAGVSQSPSNKVTEKGKDVELRCDPISGHTALYWYRQSLGQGLEFLIYFQGNSAPDKSGLPSDRFSAERTGGSVSTLTIQRTQQEDSAVYLCAGRTSGADTQYFGPGTRLTVL.